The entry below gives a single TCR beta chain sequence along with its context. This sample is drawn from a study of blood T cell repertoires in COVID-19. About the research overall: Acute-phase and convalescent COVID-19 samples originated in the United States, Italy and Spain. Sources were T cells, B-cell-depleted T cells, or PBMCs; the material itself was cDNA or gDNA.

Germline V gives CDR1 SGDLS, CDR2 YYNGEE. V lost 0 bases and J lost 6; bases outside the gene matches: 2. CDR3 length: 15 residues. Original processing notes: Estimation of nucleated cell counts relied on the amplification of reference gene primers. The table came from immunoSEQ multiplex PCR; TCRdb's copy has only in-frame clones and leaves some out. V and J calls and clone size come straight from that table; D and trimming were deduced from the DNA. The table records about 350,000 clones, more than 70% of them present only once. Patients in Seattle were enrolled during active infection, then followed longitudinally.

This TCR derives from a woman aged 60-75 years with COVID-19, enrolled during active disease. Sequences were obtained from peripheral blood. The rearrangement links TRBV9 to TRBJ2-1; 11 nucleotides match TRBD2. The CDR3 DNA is TGTGCCAGCAGCGTAGGGACTAGCGGGCCCAATGAGCAGTTCTTC. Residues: CASSVGTSGPNEQFF.